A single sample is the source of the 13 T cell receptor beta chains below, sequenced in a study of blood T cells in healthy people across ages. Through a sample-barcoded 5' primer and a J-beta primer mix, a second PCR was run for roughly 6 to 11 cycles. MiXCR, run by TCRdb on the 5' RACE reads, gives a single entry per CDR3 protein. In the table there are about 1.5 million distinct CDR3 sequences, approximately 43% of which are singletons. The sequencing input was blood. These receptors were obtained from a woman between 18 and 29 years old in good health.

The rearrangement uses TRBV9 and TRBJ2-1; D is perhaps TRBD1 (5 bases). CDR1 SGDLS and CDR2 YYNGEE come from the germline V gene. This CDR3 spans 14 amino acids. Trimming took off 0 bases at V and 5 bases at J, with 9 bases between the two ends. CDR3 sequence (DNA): TGTGCCAGCAGCGTAGCTGTGACAGACAATGAGCAGTTCTTC. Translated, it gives CASSVAVTDNEQFF.

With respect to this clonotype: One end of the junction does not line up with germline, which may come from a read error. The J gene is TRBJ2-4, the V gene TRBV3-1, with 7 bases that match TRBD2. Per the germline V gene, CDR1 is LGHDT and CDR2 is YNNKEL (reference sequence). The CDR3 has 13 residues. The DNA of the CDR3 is TGTGCTAGCAGCCGCGGACTAGGAAACATTCAGTACTTC. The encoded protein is CASSRGLGNIQYF. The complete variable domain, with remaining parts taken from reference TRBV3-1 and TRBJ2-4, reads DTAVSQTPKYLVTQMGNDKSIKCEQNLGHDTMYWYKQDSKKFLKIMFSYNNKELIINETVPNRFSPKSPDKAHLNLHINSLELGDSAVYFCASSRGLGNIQYFGAGTRLSVL.

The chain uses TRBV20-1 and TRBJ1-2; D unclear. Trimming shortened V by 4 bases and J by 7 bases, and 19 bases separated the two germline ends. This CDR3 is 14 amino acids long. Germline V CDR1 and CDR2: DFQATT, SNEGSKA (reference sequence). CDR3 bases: TGCAGTGCTAACTCGTATGCAGGTAGTGGTGGCTACACCTTC. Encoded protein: CSANSYAGSGGYTF.

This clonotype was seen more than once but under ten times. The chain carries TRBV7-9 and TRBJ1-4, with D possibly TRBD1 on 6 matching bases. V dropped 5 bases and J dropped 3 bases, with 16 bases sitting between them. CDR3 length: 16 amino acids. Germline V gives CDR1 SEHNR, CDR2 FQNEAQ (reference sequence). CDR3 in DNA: TGTGCCAGCAGCCCCCGTCGGACAGCCTCTAATGAAAAACTGTTTTTT. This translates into CASSPRRTASNEKLFF.

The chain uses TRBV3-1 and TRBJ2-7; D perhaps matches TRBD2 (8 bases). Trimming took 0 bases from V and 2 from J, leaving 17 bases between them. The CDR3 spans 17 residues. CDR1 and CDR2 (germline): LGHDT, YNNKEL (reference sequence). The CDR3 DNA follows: TGTGCCAGCAGCCAAGATTTCGGGAGGGGGCGGACCTACGAGCAGTACTTC. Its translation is CASSQDFGRGRTYEQYF.

In DNA, the CDR3 is TGCAGTGCTATTATCCTCAGAGGACCCAACGGGGTAAATGAGCAGTTCTTC. This translates into CSAIILRGPNGVNEQFF. The chain employs TRBV20-1 and TRBJ2-1; maybe TRBD2 (5 bases). Germline CDR1 is DFQATT and CDR2 is SNEGSKA (reference sequence). The length of the CDR3 is 17 residues. The germline V and J ends were trimmed by 4 bases and 7 bases, with 26 bases remaining between them.

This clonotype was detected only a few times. CDR3 nucleotides: TGTGCCTTAGAGAGGGGGTCAGAGACCCAGTACTTC. It specifies CALERGSETQYF. This chain connects TRBV7-9 to TRBJ2-5, with D possibly being TRBD1 (6 bases). CDR1 and CDR2 from the germline V gene are SEHNR and FQNEAQ (reference sequence). This CDR3 spans 12 amino acids. V dropped 11 bases and J dropped 4 bases, with 14 bases sitting between them.

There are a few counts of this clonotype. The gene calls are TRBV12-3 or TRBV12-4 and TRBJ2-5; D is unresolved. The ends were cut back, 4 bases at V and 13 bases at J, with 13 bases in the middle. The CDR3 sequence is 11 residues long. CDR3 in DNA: TGTGCCAGCAGTTCCGGGCCAACGCGGTACTTC. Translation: CASSSGPTRYF.

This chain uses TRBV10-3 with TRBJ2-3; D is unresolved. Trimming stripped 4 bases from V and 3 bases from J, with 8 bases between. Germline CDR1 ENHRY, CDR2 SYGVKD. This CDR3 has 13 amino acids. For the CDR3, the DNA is TGTGCCATCAGTGTATCTAGTACAGATACGCAGTATTTT. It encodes CAISVSSTDTQYF.

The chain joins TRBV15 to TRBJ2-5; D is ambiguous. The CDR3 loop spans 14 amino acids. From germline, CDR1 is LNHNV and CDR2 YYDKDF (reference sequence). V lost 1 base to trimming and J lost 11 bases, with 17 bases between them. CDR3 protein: CATSRGGSYNEQYF. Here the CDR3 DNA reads TGTGCCACCAGCAGAGGAGGATCTTACAATGAGCAGTACTTC.

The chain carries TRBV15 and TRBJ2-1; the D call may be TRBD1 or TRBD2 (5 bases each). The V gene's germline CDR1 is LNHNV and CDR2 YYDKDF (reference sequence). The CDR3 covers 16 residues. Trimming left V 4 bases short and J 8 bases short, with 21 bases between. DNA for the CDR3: TGTGCCACCAGCATAGAACCGGGACCGGGGATGGATGAGCAGTTCTTC. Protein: CATSIEPGPGMDEQFF.

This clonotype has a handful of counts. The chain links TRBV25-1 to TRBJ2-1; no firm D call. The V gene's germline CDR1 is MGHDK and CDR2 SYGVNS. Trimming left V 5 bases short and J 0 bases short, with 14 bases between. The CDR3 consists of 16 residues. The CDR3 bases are TGTGCCAGCAGTCCTATAGACGGTAGCTCCTACAATGAGCAGTTCTTC. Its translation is CASSPIDGSSYNEQFF.

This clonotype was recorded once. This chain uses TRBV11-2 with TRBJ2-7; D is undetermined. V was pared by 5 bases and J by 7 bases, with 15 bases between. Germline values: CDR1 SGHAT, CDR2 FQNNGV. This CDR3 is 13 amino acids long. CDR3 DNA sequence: TGTGCCAGCAGCCCCCTTTGGAAAGATGAGCAGTACTTC. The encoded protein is CASSPLWKDEQYF.